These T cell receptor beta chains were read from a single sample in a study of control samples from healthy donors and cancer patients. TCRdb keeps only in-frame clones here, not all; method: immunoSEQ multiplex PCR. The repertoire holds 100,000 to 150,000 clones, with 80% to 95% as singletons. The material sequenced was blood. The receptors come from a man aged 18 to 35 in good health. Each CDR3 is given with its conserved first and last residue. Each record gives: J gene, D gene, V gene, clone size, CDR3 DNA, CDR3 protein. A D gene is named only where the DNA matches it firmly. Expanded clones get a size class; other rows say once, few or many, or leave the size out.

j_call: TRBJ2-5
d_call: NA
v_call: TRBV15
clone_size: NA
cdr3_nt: TGTGCCACCAGGGGGGGCCCGAACAATCAAGAGACCCAGTACTTC
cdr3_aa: CATRGGPNNQETQYF

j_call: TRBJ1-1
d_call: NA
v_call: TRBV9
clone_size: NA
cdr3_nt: TGTGCCAGCAGCCCCTATCCGGGAGGAGGGACTGAAGCTTTCTTT
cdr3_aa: CASSPYPGGGTEAFF

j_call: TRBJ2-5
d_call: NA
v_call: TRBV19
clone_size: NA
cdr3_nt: TGTGCCAGTAGTATAACTAGCAGCGAGACCCAGTACTTC
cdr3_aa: CASSITSSETQYF

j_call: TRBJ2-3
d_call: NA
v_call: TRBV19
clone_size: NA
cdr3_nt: TGTGCCAGTAGTGAGGCAGGGGTCACAGATACGCAGTATTTT
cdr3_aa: CASSEAGVTDTQYF

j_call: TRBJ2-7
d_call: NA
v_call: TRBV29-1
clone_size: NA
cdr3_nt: TGCAGCGTTACCTCCAGGGGTCACGAGCAGTACTTC
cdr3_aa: CSVTSRGHEQYF

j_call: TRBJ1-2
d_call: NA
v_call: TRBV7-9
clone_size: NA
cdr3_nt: TGTGCCAGCAGCCCAAAAGATTATATATTCTATGGCTACACCTTC
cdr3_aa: CASSPKDYIFYGYTF

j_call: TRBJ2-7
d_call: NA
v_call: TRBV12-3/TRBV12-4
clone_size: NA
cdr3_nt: TGTGCCAGCAGGGGGGCGACGTGGGAGCAGTACTTC
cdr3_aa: CASRGATWEQYF

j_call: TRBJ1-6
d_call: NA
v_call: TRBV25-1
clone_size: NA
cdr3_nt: TGTGCCAGCAGTGACGGGGGGGCGCGGGGTTCACCCCTCCACTTT
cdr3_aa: CASSDGGARGSPLHF

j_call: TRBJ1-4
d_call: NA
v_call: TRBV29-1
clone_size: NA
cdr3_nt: TGCAGCGTTGGTGGTCAGGACTTGAGGGGAGGTGAAAAACTGTTTTTT
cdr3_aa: CSVGGQDLRGGEKLFF

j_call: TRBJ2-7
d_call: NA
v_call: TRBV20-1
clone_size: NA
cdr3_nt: TGCAGTGTCCCTTCTCTCGGCGAGCAGTACTTC
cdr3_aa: CSVPSLGEQYF

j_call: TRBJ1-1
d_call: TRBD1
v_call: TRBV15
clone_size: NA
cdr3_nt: TGTGCCACCAGCAGATTACAGGGGGGTAACACTGAAGCTTTCTTT
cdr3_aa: CATSRLQGGNTEAFF

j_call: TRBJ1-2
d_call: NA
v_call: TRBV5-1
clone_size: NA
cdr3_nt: TGCGCCAGCAGCTTGGGTGTAGGGGAAATCAGTGGCTACACCTTC
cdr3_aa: CASSLGVGEISGYTF

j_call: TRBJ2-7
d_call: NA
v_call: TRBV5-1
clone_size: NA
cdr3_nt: TGCGCCAGCAGCTTGGCAGGCTCCTACGAGCAGTACTTC
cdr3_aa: CASSLAGSYEQYF

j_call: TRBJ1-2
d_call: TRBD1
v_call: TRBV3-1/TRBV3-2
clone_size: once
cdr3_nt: TGTGCCAGCAGCGTCCAACAGGGGTTCGAGGGCTACACCTTC
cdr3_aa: CASSVQQGFEGYTF

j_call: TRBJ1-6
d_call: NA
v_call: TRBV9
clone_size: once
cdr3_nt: TGTGCCAGCAGCGTAGAAGGGAATTCACCCCTCCACTTT
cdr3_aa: CASSVEGNSPLHF

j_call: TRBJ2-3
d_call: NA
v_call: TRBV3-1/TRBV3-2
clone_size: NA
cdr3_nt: TGTGCCAGCAGCCAAGGGGGGTCGGGGGCCACAGATACGCAGTATTTT
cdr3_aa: CASSQGGSGATDTQYF

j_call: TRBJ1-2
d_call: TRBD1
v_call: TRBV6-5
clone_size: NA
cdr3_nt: TGTGCCAGCATTCCTCGGACAGGTTATGGCTACACCTTC
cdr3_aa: CASIPRTGYGYTF

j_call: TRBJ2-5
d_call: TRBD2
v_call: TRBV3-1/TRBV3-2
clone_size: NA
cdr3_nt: TGTGCCAGCAGCCGAGTTACTAGCGGGGGGGATCAAGAGACCCAGTACTTC
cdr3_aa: CASSRVTSGGDQETQYF

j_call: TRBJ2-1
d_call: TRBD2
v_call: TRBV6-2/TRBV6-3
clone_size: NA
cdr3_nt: TGTGCCAGCAGTTATTCCGGGACTAGCGGGAGAAATGAGCAGTTCTTC
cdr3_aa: CASSYSGTSGRNEQFF

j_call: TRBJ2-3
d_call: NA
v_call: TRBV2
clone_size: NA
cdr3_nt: TGTGCCAGCAGTGGAGAAGGTTTTAGCACAGATACGCAGTATTTT
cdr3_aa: CASSGEGFSTDTQYF

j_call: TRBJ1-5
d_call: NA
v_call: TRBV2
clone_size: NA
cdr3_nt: TGTGCCAGCAGTGAAGCATACCGACCCAGCAATCAGCCCCAGCATTTT
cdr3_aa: CASSEAYRPSNQPQHF

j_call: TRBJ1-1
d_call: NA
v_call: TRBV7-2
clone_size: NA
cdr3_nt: TGTGCCAGCAGCTTAGTGCAGGGGAACACTGAAGCTTTCTTT
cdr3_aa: CASSLVQGNTEAFF

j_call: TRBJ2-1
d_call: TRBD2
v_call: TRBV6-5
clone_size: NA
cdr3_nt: TGTGCCAGCAGTCCAGGGACTAGCGGGTTATTAGGGCAGTTCTTC
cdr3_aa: CASSPGTSGLLGQFF

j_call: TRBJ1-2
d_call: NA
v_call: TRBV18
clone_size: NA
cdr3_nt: TGTGCCAGCTCACCACCGGGGGGGTCCTATGGCTACACCTTC
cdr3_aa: CASSPPGGSYGYTF

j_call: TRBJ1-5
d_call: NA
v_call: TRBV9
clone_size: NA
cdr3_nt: TGTGCCAGCAACCCGACAGGAAGCAATCAGCCCCAGCATTTT
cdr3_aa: CASNPTGSNQPQHF

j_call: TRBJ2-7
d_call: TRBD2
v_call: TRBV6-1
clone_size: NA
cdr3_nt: TGTGCCAGCAGTGAACTAGCGGGGGGGCGAGGAGTCTACGAGCAGTACTTC
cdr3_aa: CASSELAGGRGVYEQYF

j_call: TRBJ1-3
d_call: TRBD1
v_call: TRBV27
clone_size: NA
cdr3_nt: TGTGCCAGCAAAAAGACAGGGGCGAACTCTGGAAACACCATATATTTT
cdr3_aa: CASKKTGANSGNTIYF

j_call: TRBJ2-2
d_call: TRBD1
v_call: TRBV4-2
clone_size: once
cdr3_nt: TGTGCCAGCAGCTACCGGACAGGGGACACCGGGGAGCTGTTTTTT
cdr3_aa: CASSYRTGDTGELFF

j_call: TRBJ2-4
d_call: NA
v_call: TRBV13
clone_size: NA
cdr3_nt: TGTGCCAGCAGCTCAAACAGGGTCGAAAACATTCAGTACTTC
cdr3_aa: CASSSNRVENIQYF

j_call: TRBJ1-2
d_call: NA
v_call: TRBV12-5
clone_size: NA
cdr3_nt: TGTGCTAGTGCCCTAAAAACATACTATGGCTACACCTTC
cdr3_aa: CASALKTYYGYTF

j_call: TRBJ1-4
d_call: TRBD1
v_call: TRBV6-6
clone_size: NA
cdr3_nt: TGTGCCAGCAGTTACGGGGGACAGTCTAATGAAAAACTGTTTTTT
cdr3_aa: CASSYGGQSNEKLFF

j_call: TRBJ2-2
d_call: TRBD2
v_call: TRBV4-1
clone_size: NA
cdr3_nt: TGCGCCAGCAGCCACCAGGGACTAGCGGGACCAACCGGGGAGCTGTTTTTT
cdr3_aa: CASSHQGLAGPTGELFF

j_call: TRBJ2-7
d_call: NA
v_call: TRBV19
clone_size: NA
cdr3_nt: TGTGCCAGTAGTATAGGTAGGGTCTACGAGCAGTACTTC
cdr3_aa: CASSIGRVYEQYF

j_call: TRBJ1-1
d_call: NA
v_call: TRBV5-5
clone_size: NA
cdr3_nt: TGTGCCAGCAGCTTGGGGGGCGACACTGAAGCTTTCTTT
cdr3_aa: CASSLGGDTEAFF

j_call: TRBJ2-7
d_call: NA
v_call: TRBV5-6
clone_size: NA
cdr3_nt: TGTGCCAGCAGCTCCGGGATAACCTACGAGCAGTACTTC
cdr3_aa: CASSSGITYEQYF

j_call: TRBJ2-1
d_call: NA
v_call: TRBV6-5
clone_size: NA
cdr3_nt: TGTGCCAGCAGCCAATACAATGAGCAGTTCTTC
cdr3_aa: CASSQYNEQFF

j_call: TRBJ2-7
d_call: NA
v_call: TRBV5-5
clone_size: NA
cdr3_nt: TGTGCCAGCAGCGGGGGAGGGGGTCTAAGCTCCTACGAGCAGTACTTC
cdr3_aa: CASSGGGGLSSYEQYF

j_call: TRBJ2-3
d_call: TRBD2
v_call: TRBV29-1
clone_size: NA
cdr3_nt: TGCAGCGTTGGGACTAGCGGGGAGTATTTT
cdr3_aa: CSVGTSGEYF

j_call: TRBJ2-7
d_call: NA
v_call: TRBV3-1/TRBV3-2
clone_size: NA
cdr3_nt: TGTGCCAGCAGCCACCGGGACATTAGCTACGAGCAGTACTTC
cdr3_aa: CASSHRDISYEQYF

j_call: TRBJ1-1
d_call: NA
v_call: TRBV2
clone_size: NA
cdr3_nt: TGTGCCAGCAGTGTAGAGGTCAGGTATGGAGCTTTCTTT
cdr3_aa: CASSVEVRYGAFF

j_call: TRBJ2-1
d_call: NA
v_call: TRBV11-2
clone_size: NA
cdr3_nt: TGTGCCAGCAGCTCATACCGGGACCGGTACTACAATGAGCAGTTCTTC
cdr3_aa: CASSSYRDRYYNEQFF

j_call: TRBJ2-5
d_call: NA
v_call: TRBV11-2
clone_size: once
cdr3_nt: TGTGCCAGCAGCGAGTATTTAGCGGAGACCCAGTACTTC
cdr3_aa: CASSEYLAETQYF

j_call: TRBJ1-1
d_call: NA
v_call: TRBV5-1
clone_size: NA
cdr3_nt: TGCGCCAGCAGCTTGGGACATAGAAACACTGAAGCTTTCTTT
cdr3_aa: CASSLGHRNTEAFF

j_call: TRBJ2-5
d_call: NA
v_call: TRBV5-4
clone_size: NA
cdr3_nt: TGTGCCAGCAGCTGGGGCATAGGGACTTATCAAGAGACCCAGTACTTC
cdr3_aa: CASSWGIGTYQETQYF

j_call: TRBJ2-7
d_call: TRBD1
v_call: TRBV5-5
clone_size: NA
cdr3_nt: TGTGCCAGCAGTACGGTTCCGACAGGGTACGAGCAGTACTTC
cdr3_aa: CASSTVPTGYEQYF

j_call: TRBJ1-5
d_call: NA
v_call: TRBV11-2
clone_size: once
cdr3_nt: TGTGCCAGCAGCCTAACGCAAGCCCAGCCCCAGCATTTT
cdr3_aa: CASSLTQAQPQHF

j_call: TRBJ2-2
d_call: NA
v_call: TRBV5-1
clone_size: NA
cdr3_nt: TGCGCCAGCAGCACTGGGACGGGAAACACCGGGGAGCTGTTTTTT
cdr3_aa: CASSTGTGNTGELFF

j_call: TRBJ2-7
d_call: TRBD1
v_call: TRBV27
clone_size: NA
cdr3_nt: TGTGCCAGCAGTCTCCTTAGGACAGGTCTGATGGAGCAGTACTTC
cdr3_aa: CASSLLRTGLMEQYF

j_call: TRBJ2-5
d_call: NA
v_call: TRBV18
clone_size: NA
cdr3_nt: TGTGCCAGCTCGCCCCCAAGGGGGGGTGGCGAGGAGACCCAGTACTTC
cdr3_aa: CASSPPRGGGEETQYF

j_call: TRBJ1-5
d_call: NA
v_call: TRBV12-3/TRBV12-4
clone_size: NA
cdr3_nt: TGTGCCAGCAGGCCCCGACTGAATCAGCCCCAGCATTTT
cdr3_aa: CASRPRLNQPQHF

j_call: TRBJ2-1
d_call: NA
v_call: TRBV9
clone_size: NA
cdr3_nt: TGTGCCAGCAGCGTCGAGGGGGGGTCCTCCTACAATGAGCAGTTCTTC
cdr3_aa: CASSVEGGSSYNEQFF

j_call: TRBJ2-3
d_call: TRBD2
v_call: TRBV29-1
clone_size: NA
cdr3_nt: TGCAGCGTTGAGGCCGCCACTAGCGGGGGGGCCTTCGATACGCAGTATTTT
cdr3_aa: CSVEAATSGGAFDTQYF

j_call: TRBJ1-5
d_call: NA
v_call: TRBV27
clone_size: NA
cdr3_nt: TGTGCCAGCAGTTTATTAGGGGTAGGCAATCAGCCCCAGCATTTT
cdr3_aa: CASSLLGVGNQPQHF

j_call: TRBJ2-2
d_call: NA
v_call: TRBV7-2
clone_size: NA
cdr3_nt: TGTGCCAGCAGCTCGGACAGACCCGGGGAGCTGTTTTTT
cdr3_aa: CASSSDRPGELFF

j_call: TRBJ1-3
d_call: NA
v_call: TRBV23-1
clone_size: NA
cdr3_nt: TGCGCCAGCAGTCAATCCCTTACCCTCTCTGGAAACACCATATATTTT
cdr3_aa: CASSQSLTLSGNTIYF